A single sample gave rise to the 29 T cell receptor beta chains below, sequenced in a study of CXCR3-negative and CXCR3-positive naive CD8 T cells. The TRB libraries of cDNA were built by UMI-labeled 5' RACE. No DNA is given; TCRdb re-called the 5' RACE reads and lists each CDR3 protein once. The specimen's table records about 23,000 distinct CDR3 sequences. Sequencing input: memory CD8+ T cells from blood. These receptors were taken from a human donor in good health. Some clones in this sample may be carry-over from other donors' samples.

This chain uses TRBV27 with TRBJ2-3; no DNA is available, so the TRBD1 call from TCRdb remains unchecked. The CDR3 runs 14 residues. CDR1 MNHEY and CDR2 SMNVEV come from the germline V gene (reference sequence). CDR3 in amino acids: CASSFPEDQRTQYF.

The chain recombines TRBV4-2 with TRBJ2-6; the D call from TCRdb, TRBD1, cannot be confirmed without DNA. The CDR3 consists of 16 residues. Looked up from germline, CDR1 is LGHNA and CDR2 is YNFKEQ. This CDR3 reads CASSQEGGTGANVLTF.

The V call is TRBV7-6, the J call TRBJ2-7; TCRdb's D call of TRBD2 is untestable without DNA. The CDR3 extends over 15 amino acids. Germline CDR1 reads SGHVS; CDR2 reads FNYEAQ. CDR3 sequence reads: CASSPGGGALDEQYF.

The V call is TRBV15, the J call TRBJ2-7. Germline V gives CDR1 LNHNV, CDR2 YYDKDF (reference sequence). This CDR3 has 13 amino acids. This CDR3 reads CATSRGVPYEQYF. Using reference TRBV15 and TRBJ2-7 for the parts outside the CDR3, the full variable domain is DAMVIQNPRYQVTQFGKPVTLSCSQTLNHNVMYWYQQKSSQAPKLLFHYYDKDFNNEADTPDNFQSRRPNTSFCFLDIRSPGLGDTAMYLCATSRGVPYEQYFGPGTRLTVT.

This sequence joins TRBV7-6 and TRBJ2-7; checking the TCRdb D call of TRBD1 is not possible without DNA. CDR3 length equals 13 residues. Germline V gene sequence: CDR1 SGHVS, CDR2 FNYEAQ. The CDR3 sequence: CASSRDSSYEQYF.

The chain has TRBV18 and TRBJ2-2; with no DNA, the TCRdb D assignment of TRBD2 cannot be verified. CDR3 size: 17 residues. Germline CDR1 is KGHSH and CDR2 is LQKENI. The CDR3 here is CASSFTWASENTGELFF.

The chain uses TRBV29-1 and TRBJ2-1; the TRBD1 assignment by TCRdb is unverifiable without DNA. CDR3 size: 14 residues. Germline assignment: CDR1 SQVTM and CDR2 ANQGSEA. CDR3 sequence reads: CSVLKTGPIYEQFF.

By frequency, this clonotype is medium-sized. This chain links TRBV20-1 with TRBJ1-2; TCRdb's D call of TRBD1 is untestable without DNA. The CDR3 sequence is 13 residues long. Per germline, CDR1 DFQATT and CDR2 SNEGSKA (reference sequence). The CDR3 sequence is CSARTGADYGYTF.

The chain is built from TRBV7-3 and TRBJ1-6; the D call from TCRdb, TRBD1, cannot be confirmed without DNA. Germline CDR1 is SGHTA and CDR2 is FQGTGA. This CDR3 spans 15 amino acids. This chain's CDR3 is CASSLSAGGDSPLHF.

The chain recombines TRBV29-1 with TRBJ2-2; TCRdb calls TRBD1, which cannot be checked without DNA. The CDR3 has 13 amino acids. CDR1 is SQVTM and CDR2 is ANQGSEA in the germline V gene. CDR3 in amino acids: CSVGTDNTGELFF.

The chain has TRBV20-1 and TRBJ2-3. The germline gives CDR1 DFQATT, CDR2 SNEGSKA (reference sequence). The CDR3 length is 12 residues. CDR3 sequence: CSAREVTDTQYF.

V usage is TRBV12-3 or TRBV12-4 and J usage is TRBJ2-1. The CDR3 covers 14 residues. The CDR3 loop reads CASSFAGFYNEQFF.

The chain joins TRBV28 to TRBJ2-7; TCRdb's D call of TRBD2 is untestable without DNA. The germline V gene has CDR1 MDHEN and CDR2 SYDVKM. The CDR3 runs 15 residues. This CDR3 is CASRPQGRAPHEQYF. Full variable domain (outside the CDR3, taken from reference TRBV28 and TRBJ2-7): DVKVTQSSRYLVKRTGEKVFLECVQDMDHENMFWYRQDPGLGLRLIYFSYDVKMKEKGDIPEGYSVSREKKERFSLILESASTNQTSMYLCASRPQGRAPHEQYFGPGTRLTVT.

The chain carries TRBV29-1 and TRBJ2-4; TCRdb selects TRBD2, and the lack of DNA leaves this call unchecked. Germline V CDR1 and CDR2: SQVTM, ANQGSEA. The CDR3 is made up of 17 amino acids. The CDR3 sequence is CSVILPPRLAGSSIQYF.

The V and J genes are TRBV7-9 and TRBJ1-3; TCRdb gives TRBD1 as the D gene, but with no DNA this cannot be confirmed. This CDR3 is built from 13 residues. The germline V gene has CDR1 SEHNR and CDR2 FQNEAQ (reference sequence). This chain's CDR3 is CASSIGQGNTIYF.

This rearrangement joins TRBV20-1 to TRBJ1-2; TCRdb indicates TRBD1, and absent DNA this call remains unverified. The germline CDR1 and CDR2 sequences are DFQATT and SNEGSKA (reference sequence). The CDR3 loop spans 14 amino acids. The CDR3 here is CSAEGQGTTYGYTF.

The J gene is TRBJ2-2, the V gene TRBV6-6; TCRdb designates TRBD2, a call that cannot be tested without DNA. Germline lookup yields CDR1 MNHNY and CDR2 SVGAGI (reference sequence). This CDR3 has 15 residues. Here the CDR3 reads CASSLQGGYTGELFF.

The chain is built from TRBV20-1 and TRBJ2-1; there is no DNA to check the TCRdb D call of TRBD2. The CDR3 is made up of 11 amino acids. In germline, CDR1 is DFQATT, CDR2 SNEGSKA (reference sequence). This CDR3 is CSAKMGDEQFF.

The chain recombines TRBV20-1 with TRBJ2-7; the D call from TCRdb, TRBD1, cannot be confirmed without DNA. The CDR3 totals 13 residues. Germline CDR1 is DFQATT and CDR2 is SNEGSKA (reference sequence). The CDR3 spells CSATGTGHYEQYF.

The V gene is TRBV9, the J gene TRBJ2-1; the TCRdb D gene call, TRBD1, has no DNA to confirm it. The length of the CDR3 is 18 residues. The germline gives CDR1 SGDLS, CDR2 YYNGEE. The CDR3 is CASSVGHTPGGHGNEQFF.

The chain is built from TRBV4-2 and TRBJ2-7; the D call from TCRdb, TRBD1, cannot be confirmed without DNA. The CDR3 extends over 15 amino acids. Germline V gives CDR1 LGHNA, CDR2 YNFKEQ. The CDR3 loop is CASSQDSGTADEQYF.

The chain has TRBV7-9 and TRBJ2-3. There are 15 residues in the CDR3. Germline values: CDR1 SEHNR, CDR2 FQNEAQ (reference sequence). The CDR3 sequence is CASGPSSYNTDTQYF.

The gene calls are TRBV6-6 and TRBJ1-1; TCRdb gives TRBD1 as the D gene, but with no DNA this cannot be confirmed. There are 13 residues in the CDR3. In germline, CDR1 is MNHNY, CDR2 SVGAGI (reference sequence). CDR3 sequence: CASSSRENTEAFF.

The V and J genes are TRBV6-1 and TRBJ2-1; TCRdb returns TRBD2, unconfirmable since there is no DNA. This CDR3 region has 16 residues. Germline V gene data show CDR1 as MNHNS and CDR2 as SASEGT. CDR3 amino acids: CASSESPRLRGDEQFF.

The V call is TRBV2, the J call TRBJ2-1; the D call from TCRdb, TRBD2, cannot be confirmed without DNA. The germline V gene encodes CDR1 SNHLY and CDR2 FYNNEI. The CDR3 totals 12 residues. CDR3 sequence: CASSVGADEQFF.

The rearrangement joins TRBV13 to TRBJ2-1; TCRdb's assignment of TRBD1 cannot be checked, as there is no DNA. CDR3 length equals 13 residues. The germline V gene encodes CDR1 PRHDT and CDR2 FYEKMQ (reference sequence). CDR3 protein: CASSPPFDFEQFF.

The chain employs TRBV7-9 and TRBJ2-7; TCRdb gives TRBD1 as the D gene, but with no DNA this cannot be confirmed. This CDR3 has 12 residues. Germline assignment: CDR1 SEHNR and CDR2 FQNEAQ (reference sequence). This CDR3 reads CASSPTGYEQYF.

The chain uses TRBV7-2 and TRBJ1-1. The CDR3 length is 13 residues. In germline, CDR1 is SGHTA, CDR2 FQGNSA. CDR3 protein: CASSLARGGEAFF. The full variable domain, rest sourced from reference TRBV7-2 and TRBJ1-1, is GAGVSQSPSNKVTEKGKDVELRCDPISGHTALYWYRQSLGQGLEFLIYFQGNSAPDKSGLPSDRFSAERTGGSVSTLTIQRTQQEDSAVYLCASSLARGGEAFFGQGTRLTVV.

J is TRBJ2-7 and V is TRBV7-2; without DNA, the TCRdb call of TRBD1 cannot be checked. Germline CDR1 SGHTA, CDR2 FQGNSA. The CDR3 is made up of 14 amino acids. The CDR3 loop reads CASSFGGSNYEQYF.